This T cell receptor (beta chain) derives from a study of blood T cell repertoires in COVID-19. On the study more broadly: Material from acute and convalescent COVID-19 was sourced from the United States, Italy and Spain.

Data came from immunoSEQ multiplex PCR; TCRdb stores just in-frame clones and leaves some out. The sample has 110,000 to 150,000 clones, around 80% seen once. The CDR3 consists of 15 residues. The V end lost 5 bases, the J end lost 2 bases, and 15 bases lay between the germline ends. Per the germline V gene, CDR1 is MNHEY and CDR2 is SMNVEV (reference sequence). The genes are TRBV27 and TRBJ1-2, with D perhaps matching TRBD1 (5 bases). The sequencing input was peripheral blood. The receptor was isolated from a man aged 65 to 79 who had recovered from COVID-19. The DNA for the CDR3 is TGTGCCAGCAGTCTGCAGGGAGGCGCCAACTATGGCTACACCTTC. Translating it yields CASSLQGGANYGYTF.